This T cell receptor beta chain came from a study of control samples from healthy donors and cancer patients. The germline V gene has CDR1 SGHNT and CDR2 YENEEA. CDR3 length: 16 amino acids. The V and J ends lost 2 bases and 0 bases respectively, with 10 bases between them. Sequenced by immunoSEQ multiplex PCR; TCRdb stores in-frame clones only, minus some. The sample holds more than 95,000 clones; approximately 90% are singletons and the top ten take about 1.1%. J is TRBJ2-2 and V is TRBV11-3, with a weak D call TRBD1 (5 bases). The TCR was taken from a woman in her fifties or sixties with colorectal cancer. Sequenced input: PBMCs. In DNA, the CDR3 is TGTGCCAGCAGCTTAACTGTGACAGCGAACACCGGGGAGCTGTTTTTT. Its protein is CASSLTVTANTGELFF.